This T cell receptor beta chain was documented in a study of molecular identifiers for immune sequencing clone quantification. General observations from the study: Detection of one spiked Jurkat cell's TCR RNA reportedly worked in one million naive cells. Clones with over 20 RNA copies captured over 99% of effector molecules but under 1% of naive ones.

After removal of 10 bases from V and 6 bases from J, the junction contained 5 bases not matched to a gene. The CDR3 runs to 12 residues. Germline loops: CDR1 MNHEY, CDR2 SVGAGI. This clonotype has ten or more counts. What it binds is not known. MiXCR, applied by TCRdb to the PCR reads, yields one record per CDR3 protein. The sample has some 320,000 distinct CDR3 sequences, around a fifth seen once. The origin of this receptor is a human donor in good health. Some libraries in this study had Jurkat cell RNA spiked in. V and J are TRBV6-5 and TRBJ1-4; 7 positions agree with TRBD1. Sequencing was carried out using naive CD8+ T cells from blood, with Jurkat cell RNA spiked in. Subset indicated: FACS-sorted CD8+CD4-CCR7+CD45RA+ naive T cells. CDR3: CATGDRDEKLFF. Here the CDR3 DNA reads TGTGCCACCGGAGACAGGGATGAAAAACTGTTTTTT.